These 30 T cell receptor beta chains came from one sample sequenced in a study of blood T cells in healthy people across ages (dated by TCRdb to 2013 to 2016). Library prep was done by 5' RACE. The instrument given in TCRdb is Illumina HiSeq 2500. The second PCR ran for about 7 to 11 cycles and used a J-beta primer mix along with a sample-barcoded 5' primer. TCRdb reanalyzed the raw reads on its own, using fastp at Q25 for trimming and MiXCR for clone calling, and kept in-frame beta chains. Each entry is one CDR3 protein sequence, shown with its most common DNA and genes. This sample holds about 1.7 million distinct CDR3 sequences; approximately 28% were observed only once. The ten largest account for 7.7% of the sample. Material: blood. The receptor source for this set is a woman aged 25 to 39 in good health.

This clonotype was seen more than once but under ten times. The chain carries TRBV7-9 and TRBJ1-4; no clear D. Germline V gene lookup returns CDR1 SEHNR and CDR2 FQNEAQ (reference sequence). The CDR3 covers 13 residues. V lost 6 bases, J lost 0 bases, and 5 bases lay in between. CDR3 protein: CASRSATNEKLFF. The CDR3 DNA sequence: TGTGCCAGCAGAAGTGCAACTAATGAAAAACTGTTTTTT.

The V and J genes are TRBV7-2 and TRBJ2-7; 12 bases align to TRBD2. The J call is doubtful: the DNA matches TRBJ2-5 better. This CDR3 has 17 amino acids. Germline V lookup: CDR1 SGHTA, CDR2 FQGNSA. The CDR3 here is CASSLGSLAGGGETQYF. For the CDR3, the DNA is TGTGCCAGCAGCTTAGGGTCGCTAGCGGGAGGGGGAGAGACCCAGTACTTC.

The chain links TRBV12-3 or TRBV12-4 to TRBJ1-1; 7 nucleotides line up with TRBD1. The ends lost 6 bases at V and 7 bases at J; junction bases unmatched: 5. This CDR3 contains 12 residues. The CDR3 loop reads CASRLGQDEAFF. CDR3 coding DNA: TGTGCCAGCAGACTAGGACAGGATGAAGCTTTCTTT.

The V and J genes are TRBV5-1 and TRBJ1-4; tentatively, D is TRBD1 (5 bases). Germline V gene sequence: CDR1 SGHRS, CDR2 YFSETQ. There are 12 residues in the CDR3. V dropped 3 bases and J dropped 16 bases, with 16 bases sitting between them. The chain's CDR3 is CASSSTSGERFF. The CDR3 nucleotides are TGCGCCAGCAGCTCGACCTCGGGGGAACGGTTTTTT. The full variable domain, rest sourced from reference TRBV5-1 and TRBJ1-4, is KAGVTQTPRYLIKTRGQQVTLSCSPISGHRSVSWYQQTPGQGLQFLFEYFSETQRNKGNFPGRFSGRQFSNSRSEMNVSTLELGDSALYLCASSSTSGERFFGSGTQLSVL.

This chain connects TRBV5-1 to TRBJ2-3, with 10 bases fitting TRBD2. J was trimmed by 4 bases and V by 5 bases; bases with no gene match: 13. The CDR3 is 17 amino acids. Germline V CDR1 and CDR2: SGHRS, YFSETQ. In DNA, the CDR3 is TGCGCCAGCAGTTCCGGGACTAGCGCCAGAATGGCAGATACGCAGTATTTT. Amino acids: CASSSGTSARMADTQYF. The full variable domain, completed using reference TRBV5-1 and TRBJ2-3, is KAGVTQTPRYLIKTRGQQVTLSCSPISGHRSVSWYQQTPGQGLQFLFEYFSETQRNKGNFPGRFSGRQFSNSRSEMNVSTLELGDSALYLCASSSGTSARMADTQYFGPGTRLTVL.

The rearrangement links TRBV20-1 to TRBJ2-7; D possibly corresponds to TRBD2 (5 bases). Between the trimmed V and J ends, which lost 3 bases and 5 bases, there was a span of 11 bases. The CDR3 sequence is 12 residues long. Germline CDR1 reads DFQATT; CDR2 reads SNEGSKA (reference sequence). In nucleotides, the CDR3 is TGCAGTGCTAGCCGGGGTATGGACGAGCAGTACTTC. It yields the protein CSASRGMDEQYF.

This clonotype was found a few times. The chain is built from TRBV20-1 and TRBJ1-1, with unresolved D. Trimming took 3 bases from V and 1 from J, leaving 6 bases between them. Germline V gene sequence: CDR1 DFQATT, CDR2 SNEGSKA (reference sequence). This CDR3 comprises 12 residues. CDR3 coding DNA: TGCAGTGCTAGGGTAACGAACACTGAAGCTTTCTTT. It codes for CSARVTNTEAFF.

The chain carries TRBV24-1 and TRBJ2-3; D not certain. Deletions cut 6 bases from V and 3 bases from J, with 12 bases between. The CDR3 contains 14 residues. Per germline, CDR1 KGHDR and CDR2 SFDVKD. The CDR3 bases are TGTGCCACCAGTAAGAAGGGTAGGACAGATACGCAGTATTTT. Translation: CATSKKGRTDTQYF.

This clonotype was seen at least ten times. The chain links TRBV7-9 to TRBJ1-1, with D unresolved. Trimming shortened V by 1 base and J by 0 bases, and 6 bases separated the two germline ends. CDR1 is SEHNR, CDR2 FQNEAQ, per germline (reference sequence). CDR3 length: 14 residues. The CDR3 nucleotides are TGTGCCAGCAGCTTAGTGGGCGTGAACACTGAAGCTTTCTTT. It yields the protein CASSLVGVNTEAFF.

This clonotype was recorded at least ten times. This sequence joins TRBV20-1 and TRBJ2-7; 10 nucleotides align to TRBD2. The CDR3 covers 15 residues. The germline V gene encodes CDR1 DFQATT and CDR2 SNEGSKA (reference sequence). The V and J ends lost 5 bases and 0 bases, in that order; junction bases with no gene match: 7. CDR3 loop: CSAGLAGVVSYEQYF. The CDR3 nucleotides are TGCAGTGCTGGGCTAGCGGGGGTCGTCTCCTACGAGCAGTACTTC.

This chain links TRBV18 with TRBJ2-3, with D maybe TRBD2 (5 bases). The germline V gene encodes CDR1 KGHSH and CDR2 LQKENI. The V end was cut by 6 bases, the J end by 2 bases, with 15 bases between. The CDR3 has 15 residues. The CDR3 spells CASSGLWETTDTQYF. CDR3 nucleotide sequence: TGTGCCAGCTCCGGCCTGTGGGAGACCACAGATACGCAGTATTTT.

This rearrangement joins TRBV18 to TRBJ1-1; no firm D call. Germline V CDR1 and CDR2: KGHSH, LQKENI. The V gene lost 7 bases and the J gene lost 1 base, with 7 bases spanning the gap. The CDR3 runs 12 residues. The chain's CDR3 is CASCTPNTEAFF. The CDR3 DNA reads TGTGCCAGCTGCACACCGAACACTGAAGCTTTCTTT.

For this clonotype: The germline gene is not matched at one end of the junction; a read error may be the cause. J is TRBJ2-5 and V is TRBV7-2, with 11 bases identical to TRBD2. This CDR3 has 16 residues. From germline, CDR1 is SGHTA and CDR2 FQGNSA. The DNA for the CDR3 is TGTGCCAGCAGTTTAGCGGCACTAGCGGGAGAATTTGGGCAGTACTTC. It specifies CASSLAALAGEFGQYF.

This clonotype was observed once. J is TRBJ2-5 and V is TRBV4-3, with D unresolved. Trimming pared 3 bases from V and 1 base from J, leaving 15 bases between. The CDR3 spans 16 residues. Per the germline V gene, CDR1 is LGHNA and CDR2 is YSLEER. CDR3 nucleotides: TGCGCCAGCAGCCAGACCCTGGCGGTGGGCCAAGAGACCCAGTACTTC. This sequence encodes CASSQTLAVGQETQYF.

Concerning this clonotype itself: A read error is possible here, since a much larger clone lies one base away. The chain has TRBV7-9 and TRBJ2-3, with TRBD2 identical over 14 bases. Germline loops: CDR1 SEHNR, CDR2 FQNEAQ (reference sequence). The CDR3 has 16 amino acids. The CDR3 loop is CAGSVGLAGGTDTQYF. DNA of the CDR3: TGTGCCGGCAGCGTGGGACTAGCGGGGGGCACAGATACGCAGTATTTT.

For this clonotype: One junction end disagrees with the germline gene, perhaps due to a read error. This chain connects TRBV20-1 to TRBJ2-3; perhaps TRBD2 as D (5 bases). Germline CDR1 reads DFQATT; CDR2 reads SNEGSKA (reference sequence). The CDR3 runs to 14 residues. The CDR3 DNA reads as TGCAGTACTAGAGAAGGCGTGAGGGCCGATACGCAGTATTTT. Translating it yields CSTREGVRADTQYF.

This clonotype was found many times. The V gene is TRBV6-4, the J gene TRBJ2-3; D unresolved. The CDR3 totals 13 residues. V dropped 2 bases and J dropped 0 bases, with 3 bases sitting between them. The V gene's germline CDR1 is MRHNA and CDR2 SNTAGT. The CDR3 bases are TGTGCCAGCAGTGACGGGAGCACAGATACGCAGTATTTT. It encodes CASSDGSTDTQYF.

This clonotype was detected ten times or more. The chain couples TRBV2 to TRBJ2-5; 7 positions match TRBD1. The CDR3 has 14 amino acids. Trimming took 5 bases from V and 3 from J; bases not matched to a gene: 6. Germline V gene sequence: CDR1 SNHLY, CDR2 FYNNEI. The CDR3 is CASSRSGTEETQYF. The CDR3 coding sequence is TGTGCCAGCAGTCGATCCGGGACAGAAGAGACCCAGTACTTC.

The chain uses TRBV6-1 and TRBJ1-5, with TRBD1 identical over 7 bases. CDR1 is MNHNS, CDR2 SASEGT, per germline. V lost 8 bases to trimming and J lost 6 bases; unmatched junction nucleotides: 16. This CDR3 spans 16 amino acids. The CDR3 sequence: CASVLLDRIASQPQHF. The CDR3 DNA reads TGTGCCAGCGTTCTATTGGACAGGATCGCGAGTCAGCCCCAGCATTTT.

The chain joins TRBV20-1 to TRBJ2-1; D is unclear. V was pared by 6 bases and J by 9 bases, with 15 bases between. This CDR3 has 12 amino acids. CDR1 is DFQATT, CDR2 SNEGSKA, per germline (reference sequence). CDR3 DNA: TGCAGTGCAACGGAAGCGAGGCGTGAGCAGTTCTTC. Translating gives CSATEARREQFF.

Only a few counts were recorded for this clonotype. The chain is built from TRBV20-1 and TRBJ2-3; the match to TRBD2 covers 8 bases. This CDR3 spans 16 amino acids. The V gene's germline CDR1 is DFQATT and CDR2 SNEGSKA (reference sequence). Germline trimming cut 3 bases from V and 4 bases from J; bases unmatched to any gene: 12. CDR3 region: CSARRGSGGPADTQYF. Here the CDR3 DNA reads TGCAGTGCTAGGAGGGGATCGGGGGGGCCCGCAGATACGCAGTATTTT.

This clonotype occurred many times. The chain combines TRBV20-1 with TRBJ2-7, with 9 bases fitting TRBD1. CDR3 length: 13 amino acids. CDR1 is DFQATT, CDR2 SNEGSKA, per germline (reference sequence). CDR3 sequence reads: CSARQGGTYEQYF. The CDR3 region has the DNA TGCAGCGCAAGACAGGGGGGAACCTACGAGCAGTACTTC.

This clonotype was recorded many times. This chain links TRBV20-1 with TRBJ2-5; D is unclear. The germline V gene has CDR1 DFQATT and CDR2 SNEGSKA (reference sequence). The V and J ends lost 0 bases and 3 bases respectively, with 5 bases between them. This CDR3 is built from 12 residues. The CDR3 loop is CSARDDKETQYF. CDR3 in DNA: TGCAGTGCTAGAGATGATAAAGAGACCCAGTACTTC.

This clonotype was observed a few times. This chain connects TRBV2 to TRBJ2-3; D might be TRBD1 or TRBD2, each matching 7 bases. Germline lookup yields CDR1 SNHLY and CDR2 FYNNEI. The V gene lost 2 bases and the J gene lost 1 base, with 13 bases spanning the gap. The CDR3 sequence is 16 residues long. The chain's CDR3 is CASSELQGGGTDTQYF. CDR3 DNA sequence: TGTGCCAGCAGTGAACTTCAGGGGGGGGGCACAGATACGCAGTATTTT.

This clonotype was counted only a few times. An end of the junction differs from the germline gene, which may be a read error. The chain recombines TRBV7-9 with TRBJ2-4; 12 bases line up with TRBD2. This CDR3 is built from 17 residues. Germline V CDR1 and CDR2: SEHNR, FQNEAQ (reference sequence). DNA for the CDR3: TGTGCCAGCAGCCTAGCGGGAGGGCCGTTCGCCAAAAACATTCAGTACTTC. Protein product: CASSLAGGPFAKNIQYF.

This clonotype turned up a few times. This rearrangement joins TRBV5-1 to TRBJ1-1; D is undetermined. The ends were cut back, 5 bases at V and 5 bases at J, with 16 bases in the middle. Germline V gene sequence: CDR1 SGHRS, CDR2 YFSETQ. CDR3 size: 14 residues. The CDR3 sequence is CASSPTTLSTEAFF. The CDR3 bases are TGCGCCAGCAGTCCGACAACGCTTAGTACTGAAGCTTTCTTT.

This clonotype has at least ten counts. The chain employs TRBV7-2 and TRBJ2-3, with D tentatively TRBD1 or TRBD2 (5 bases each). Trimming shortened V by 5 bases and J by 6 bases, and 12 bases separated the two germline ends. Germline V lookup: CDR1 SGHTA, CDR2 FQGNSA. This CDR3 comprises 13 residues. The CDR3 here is CASSRGLTDTQYF. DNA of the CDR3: TGTGCCAGCAGCCGGGGCTTAACGGATACGCAGTATTTT.

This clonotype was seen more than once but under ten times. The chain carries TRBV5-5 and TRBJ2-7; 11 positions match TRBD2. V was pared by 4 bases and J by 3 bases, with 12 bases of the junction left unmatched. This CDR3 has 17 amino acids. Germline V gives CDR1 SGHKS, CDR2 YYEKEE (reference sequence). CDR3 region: CASSTAPLAGGNYEQYF. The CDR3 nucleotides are TGTGCCAGCAGCACCGCTCCCCTAGCGGGGGGTAACTACGAGCAGTACTTC.

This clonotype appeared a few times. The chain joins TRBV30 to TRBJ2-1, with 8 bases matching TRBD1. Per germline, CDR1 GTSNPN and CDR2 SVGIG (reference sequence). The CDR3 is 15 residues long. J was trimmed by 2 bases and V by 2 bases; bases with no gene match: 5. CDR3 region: CAWSTGQGPYNEQFF. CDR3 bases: TGTGCCTGGAGTACCGGACAGGGTCCCTACAATGAGCAGTTCTTC.

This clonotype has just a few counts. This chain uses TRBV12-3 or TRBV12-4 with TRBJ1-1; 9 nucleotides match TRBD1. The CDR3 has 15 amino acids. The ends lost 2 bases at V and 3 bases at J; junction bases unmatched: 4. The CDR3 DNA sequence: TGTGCCAGCAGTTTATTAAGGACAGGGGACACTGAAGCTTTCTTT. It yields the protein CASSLLRTGDTEAFF.